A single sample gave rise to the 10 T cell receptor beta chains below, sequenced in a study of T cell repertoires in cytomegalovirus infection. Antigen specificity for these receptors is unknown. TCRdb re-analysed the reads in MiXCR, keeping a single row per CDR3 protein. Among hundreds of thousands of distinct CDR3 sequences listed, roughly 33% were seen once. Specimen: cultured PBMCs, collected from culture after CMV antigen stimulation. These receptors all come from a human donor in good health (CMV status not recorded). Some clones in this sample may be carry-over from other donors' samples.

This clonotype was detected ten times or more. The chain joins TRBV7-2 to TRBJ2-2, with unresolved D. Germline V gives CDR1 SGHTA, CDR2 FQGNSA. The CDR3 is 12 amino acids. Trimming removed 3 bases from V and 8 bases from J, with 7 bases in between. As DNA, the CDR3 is TGTGCCAGCAGCTTTTCTTCGGGGGAGCTGTTTTTT. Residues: CASSFSSGELFF.

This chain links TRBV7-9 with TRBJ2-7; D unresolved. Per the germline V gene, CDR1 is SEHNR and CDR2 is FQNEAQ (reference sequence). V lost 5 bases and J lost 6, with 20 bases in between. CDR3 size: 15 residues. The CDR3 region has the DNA TGTGCCAGCAGCCCTCTGGGAACAGCCGTTGGCGAGCAGTACTTC. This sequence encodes CASSPLGTAVGEQYF.

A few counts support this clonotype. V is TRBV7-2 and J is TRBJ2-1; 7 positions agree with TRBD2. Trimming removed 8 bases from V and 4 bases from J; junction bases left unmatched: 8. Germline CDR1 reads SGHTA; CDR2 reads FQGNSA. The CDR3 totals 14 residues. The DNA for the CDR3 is TGTGCCAGCTTACTAGCGAGATTATACAATGAGCAGTTCTTC. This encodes CASLLARLYNEQFF.

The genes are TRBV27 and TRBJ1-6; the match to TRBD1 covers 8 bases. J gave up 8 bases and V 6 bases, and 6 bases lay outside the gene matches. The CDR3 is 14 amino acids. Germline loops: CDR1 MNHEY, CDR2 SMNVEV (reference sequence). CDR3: CASSRYRGDSPLHF. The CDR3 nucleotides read TGTGCCAGCAGCCGCTACAGGGGGGATTCACCCCTCCACTTT.

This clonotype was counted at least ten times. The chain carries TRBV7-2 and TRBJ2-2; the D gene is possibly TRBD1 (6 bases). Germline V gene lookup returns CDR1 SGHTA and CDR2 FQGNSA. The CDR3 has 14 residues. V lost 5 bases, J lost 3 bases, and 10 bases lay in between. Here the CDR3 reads CASSPGTHTGELFF. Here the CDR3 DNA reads TGTGCCAGCAGCCCAGGGACACACACCGGGGAGCTGTTTTTT. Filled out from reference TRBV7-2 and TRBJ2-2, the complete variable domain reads GAGVSQSPSNKVTEKGKDVELRCDPISGHTALYWYRQSLGQGLEFLIYFQGNSAPDKSGLPSDRFSAERTGGSVSTLTIQRTQQEDSAVYLCASSPGTHTGELFFGEGSRLTVL.

The CDR3 region has the DNA TGCGCCAGCAGTCGACTAGCTAGCGGGGGGGCTGGGGCCAACGTCCTGACTTTC. This codes for CASSRLASGGAGANVLTF. The chain recombines TRBV23-1 with TRBJ2-6; the match to TRBD2 covers 12 bases. TRBV23-1 is an ORF, with its function uncertain. The CDR3 length is 18 residues. V lost 4 bases and J lost 2; bases outside the gene matches: 6.

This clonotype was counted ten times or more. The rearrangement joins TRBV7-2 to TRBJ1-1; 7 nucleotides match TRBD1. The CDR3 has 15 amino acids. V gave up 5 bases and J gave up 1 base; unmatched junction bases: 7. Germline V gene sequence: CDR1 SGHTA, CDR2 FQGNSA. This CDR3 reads CASSPVTGRNTEAFF. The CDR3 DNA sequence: TGTGCCAGCAGCCCGGTGACAGGGCGGAACACTGAAGCTTTCTTT.

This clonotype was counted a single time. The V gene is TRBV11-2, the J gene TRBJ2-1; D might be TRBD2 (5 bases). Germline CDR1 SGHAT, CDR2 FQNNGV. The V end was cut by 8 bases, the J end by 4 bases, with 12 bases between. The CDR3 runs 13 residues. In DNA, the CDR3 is TGTGCCAGCGCTACTAGGCCTTACAATGAGCAGTTCTTC. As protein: CASATRPYNEQFF.

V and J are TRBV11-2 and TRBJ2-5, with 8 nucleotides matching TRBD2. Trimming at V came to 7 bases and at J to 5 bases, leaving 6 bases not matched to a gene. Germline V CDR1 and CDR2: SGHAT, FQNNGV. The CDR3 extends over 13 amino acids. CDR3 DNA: TGTGCCAGCATCCGGGGGGGGGACGAGACCCAGTACTTC. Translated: CASIRGGDETQYF.

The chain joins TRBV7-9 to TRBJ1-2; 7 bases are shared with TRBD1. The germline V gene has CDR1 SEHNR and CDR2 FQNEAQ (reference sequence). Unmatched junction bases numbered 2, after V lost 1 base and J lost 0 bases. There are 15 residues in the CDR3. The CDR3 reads CASSLEGASNYGYTF. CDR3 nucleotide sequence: TGTGCCAGCAGCTTAGAGGGGGCGTCTAACTATGGCTACACCTTC.